The entry below describes one TCR beta chain. Its antigen is currently not known. No base-level quality is on record; no much larger clone is a single base apart. From the cysteine through the phenylalanine, the CDR3 covers 14 amino acids. The retained sequence is limited to the CDR3, 42 bases, with the frame set at the first base. The V and J ends are trimmed by 4 bases and 0 bases, leaving 9 bases between them. The germline V gene (reference sequence) yields LGHDT for CDR1 and YNNKEL for CDR2. TCRbeta CDR3 regions were amplified from genomic DNA by means of the immunoSEQ Assay, a bias-controlled multiplex PCR. The published analysis was carried out like this. Nucleated cell counts per sample were estimated from amplification of reference gene primers within the assay. To quantify the absolute abundance of each unique TCRbeta CDR3 rearrangement, sequence reads were collapsed and filtered. Productive Simpson clonality was computed per sample as the square root of Simpson's diversity index over productive rearrangements. TCRdb took this table from immuneACCESS and kept in-frame rearrangements with V and J called. Such tables lack part of the clones; where checked against another copy, unresolved V genes explain under half of the gap, and the rest is unexplained. V, J and clone size are taken as reported in that table, and D and trimming were inferred from the DNA itself. For this sample the table gives 450,000 or so clones, of which 70% to 90% were detected only once. Around 0.92% of the sample belongs to the ten largest clones.

The record originates from a study of blood T cell repertoires in COVID-19 (dated by TCRdb to about 2020). In terms of the full investigation: Samples from collaborators originated in the United States, Italy and Spain and spanned both the acute and convalescent phases of COVID-19. The samples were drawn from the first 160 participants of the ongoing ImmuneRACE study and from 950 to 1,500 subjects provided by 6 global collaborators. Subjects who had been exposed to COVID-19, were actively infected with it, or had recovered from it provided the deeply sampled blood TCRbeta repertoires that made up the dataset. Where available, HLA class I and class II types were taken from metadata supplied by the sample provider and were not determined by assay-based typing. The material from the prospective study consisted of cDNA or gDNA derived from T cells, B-cell-depleted T cells, or PBMCs. The repertoires were made available in a free public database intended to serve as a resource for research on the immune response to SARS-CoV-2. Sample metadata almost always included a de-identified subject ID, COVID-19 status, age in years and sex. What the study reported, not specific to this receptor: How much clinical and demographic metadata was included differed by source and by participant, and the metadata was provided uncurated.

In Seattle, one collaborating source enrolled patients while the infection was active and tracked those patients longitudinally over the course of disease. Each collaborating institution followed its own protocols to collect whole blood in K2EDTA tubes. Collaborator samples were shipped for TCRbeta analysis as frozen whole blood, isolated PBMCs, or DNA extracted from either sample type. The rearrangement joined TRBV3-1 (or the pseudogene TRBV3-2) to TRBJ1-1; matching of 6 bases hints at TRBD1 as the D gene. This TCR came from a man between 18 and 35 years old with COVID-19, enrolled during active disease. Specimen: peripheral blood. The base sequence is TGTGCCAGCAGCCGCGGACAGTTGAACACTGAAGCTTTCTTT. Its amino acids are CASSRGQLNTEAFF.